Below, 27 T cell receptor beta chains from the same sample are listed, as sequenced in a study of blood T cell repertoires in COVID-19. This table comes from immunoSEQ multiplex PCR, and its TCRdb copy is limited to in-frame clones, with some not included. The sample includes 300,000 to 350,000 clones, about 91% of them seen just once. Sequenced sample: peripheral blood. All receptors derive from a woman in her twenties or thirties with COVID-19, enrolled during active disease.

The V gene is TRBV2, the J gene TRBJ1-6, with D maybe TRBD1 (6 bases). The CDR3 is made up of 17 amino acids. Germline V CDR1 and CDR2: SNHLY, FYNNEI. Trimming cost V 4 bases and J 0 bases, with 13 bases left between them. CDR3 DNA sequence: TGTGCCAGCAGTGGGGGACACCCGGGCTCCTATAATTCACCCCTCCACTTT. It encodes CASSGGHPGSYNSPLHF.

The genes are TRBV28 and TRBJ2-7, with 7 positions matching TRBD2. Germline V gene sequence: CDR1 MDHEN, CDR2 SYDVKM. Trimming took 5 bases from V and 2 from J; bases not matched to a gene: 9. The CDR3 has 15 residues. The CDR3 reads CASSTWTSLTYEQYV. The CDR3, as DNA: TGTGCCAGCAGTACCTGGACTAGTCTCACCTACGAGCAGTACGTC.

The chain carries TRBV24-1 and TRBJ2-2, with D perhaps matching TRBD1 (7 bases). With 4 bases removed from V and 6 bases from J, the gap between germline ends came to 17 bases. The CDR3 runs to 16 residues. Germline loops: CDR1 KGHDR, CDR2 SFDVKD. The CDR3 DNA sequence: TGTGCCACCAGTGACTCCCTGACAGGGAGGCCCGGGGAGCTGTTTTTT. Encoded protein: CATSDSLTGRPGELFF.

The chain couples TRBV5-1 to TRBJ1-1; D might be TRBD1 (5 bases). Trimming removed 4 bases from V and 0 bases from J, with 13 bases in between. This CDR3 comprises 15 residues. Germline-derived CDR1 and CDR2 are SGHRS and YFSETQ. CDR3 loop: CASSRDGGMNTEAFF. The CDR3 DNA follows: TGCGCCAGCAGCCGGGACGGGGGAATGAACACTGAAGCTTTCTTT.

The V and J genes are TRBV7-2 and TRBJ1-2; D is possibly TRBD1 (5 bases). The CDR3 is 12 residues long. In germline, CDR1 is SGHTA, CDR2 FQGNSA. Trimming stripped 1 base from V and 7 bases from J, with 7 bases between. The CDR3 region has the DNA TGTGCCAGCAGCTTAGTGGGACTTGGCTACACCTTC. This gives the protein CASSLVGLGYTF. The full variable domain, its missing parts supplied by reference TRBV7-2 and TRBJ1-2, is GAGVSQSPSNKVTEKGKDVELRCDPISGHTALYWYRQSLGQGLEFLIYFQGNSAPDKSGLPSDRFSAERTGGSVSTLTIQRTQQEDSAVYLCASSLVGLGYTFGSGTRLTVV.

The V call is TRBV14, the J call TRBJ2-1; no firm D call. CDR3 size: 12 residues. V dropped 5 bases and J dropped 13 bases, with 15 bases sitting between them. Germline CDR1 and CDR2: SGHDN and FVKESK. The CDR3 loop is CASSIALGRQFF. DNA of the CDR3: TGTGCCAGCAGCATAGCTCTAGGTAGACAGTTCTTC.

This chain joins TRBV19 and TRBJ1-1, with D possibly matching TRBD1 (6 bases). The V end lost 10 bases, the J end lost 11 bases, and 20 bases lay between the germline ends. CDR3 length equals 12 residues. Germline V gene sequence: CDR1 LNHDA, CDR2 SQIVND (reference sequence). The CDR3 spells CATHPDRAVAFF. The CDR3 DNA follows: TGTGCCACCCACCCGGACAGAGCCGTCGCTTTCTTT.

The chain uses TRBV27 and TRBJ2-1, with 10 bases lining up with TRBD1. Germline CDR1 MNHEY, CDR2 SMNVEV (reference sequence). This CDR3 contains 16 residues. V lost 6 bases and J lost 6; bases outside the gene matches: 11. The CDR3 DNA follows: TGTGCCAGCAGACTACGGGGACAGGGGCGGGTCAATGAGCAGTTCTTC. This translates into CASRLRGQGRVNEQFF.

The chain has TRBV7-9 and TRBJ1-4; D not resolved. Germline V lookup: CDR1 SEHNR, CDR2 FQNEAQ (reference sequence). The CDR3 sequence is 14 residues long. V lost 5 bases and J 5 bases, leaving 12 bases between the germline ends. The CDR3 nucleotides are TGTGCCAGCAGCGTACAGCTTCTCAATGAAAAACTGTTTTTT. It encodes CASSVQLLNEKLFF.

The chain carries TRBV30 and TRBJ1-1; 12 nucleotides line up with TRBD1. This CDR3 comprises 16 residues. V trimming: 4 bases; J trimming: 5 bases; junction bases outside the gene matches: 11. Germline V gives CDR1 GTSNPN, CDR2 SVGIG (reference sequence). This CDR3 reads CAWIQILGQGATEAFF. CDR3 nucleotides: TGTGCCTGGATTCAAATTCTGGGACAGGGGGCAACTGAAGCTTTCTTT.

In nucleotides, the CDR3 is TGTGCCAGCAGTGAAGCACAGGGATGGAATGAGCAGTTCTTC. Translation gives CASSEAQGWNEQFF. The V gene is TRBV6-1, the J gene TRBJ2-1; weak D call: TRBD1 (6 bases). Germline V gene sequence: CDR1 MNHNS, CDR2 SASEGT. This CDR3 has 14 residues. V lost 0 bases, J lost 7 bases, and 10 bases lay in between.

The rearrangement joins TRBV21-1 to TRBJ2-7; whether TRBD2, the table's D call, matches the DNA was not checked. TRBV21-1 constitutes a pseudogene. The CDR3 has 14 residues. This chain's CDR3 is CASHTSGGKDGQYF. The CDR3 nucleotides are TGTGCCAGCCACACTAGCGGGGGGAAAGATGGGCAGTACTTC.

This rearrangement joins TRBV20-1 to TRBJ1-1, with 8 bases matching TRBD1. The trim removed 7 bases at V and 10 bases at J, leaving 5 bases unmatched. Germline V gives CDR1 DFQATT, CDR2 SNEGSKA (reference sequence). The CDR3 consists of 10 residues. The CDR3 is CSGRQGPAFF. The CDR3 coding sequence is TGCAGTGGACGACAGGGGCCAGCTTTCTTT.

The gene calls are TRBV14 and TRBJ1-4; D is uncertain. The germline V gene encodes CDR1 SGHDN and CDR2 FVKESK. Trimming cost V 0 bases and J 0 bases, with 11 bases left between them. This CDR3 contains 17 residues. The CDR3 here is CASSQDLSSATNEKLFF. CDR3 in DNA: TGTGCCAGCAGCCAAGATCTTTCGTCGGCAACTAATGAAAAACTGTTTTTT.

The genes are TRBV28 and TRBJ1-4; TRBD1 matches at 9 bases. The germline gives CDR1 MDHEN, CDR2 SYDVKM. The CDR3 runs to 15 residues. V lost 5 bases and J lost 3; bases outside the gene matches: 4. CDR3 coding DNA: TGTGCCAGCAGTGCGTGGACAGGGGCTAATGAAAAACTGTTTTTT. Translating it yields CASSAWTGANEKLFF.

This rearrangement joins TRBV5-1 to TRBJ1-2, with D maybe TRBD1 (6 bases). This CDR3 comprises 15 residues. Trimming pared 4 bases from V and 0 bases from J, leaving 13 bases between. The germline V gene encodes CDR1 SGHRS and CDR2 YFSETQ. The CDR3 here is CASSVGTLTNYGYTF. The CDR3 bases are TGCGCCAGCAGCGTCGGGACACTAACTAACTATGGCTACACCTTC.

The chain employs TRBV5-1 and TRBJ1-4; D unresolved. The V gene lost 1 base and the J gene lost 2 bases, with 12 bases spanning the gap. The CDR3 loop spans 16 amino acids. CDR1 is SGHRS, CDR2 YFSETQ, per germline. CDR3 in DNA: TGCGCCAGCAGCTTGACCGTCGCCGGGACTAATGAAAAACTGTTTTTT. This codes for CASSLTVAGTNEKLFF. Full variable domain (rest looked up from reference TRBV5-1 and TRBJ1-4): KAGVTQTPRYLIKTRGQQVTLSCSPISGHRSVSWYQQTPGQGLQFLFEYFSETQRNKGNFPGRFSGRQFSNSRSEMNVSTLELGDSALYLCASSLTVAGTNEKLFFGSGTQLSVL.

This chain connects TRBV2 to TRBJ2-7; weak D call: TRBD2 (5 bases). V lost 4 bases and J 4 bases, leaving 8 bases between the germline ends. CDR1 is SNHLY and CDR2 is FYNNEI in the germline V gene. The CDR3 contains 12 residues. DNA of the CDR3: TGTGCCAGCAGTGCTCGGGGATACGAGCAGTACGTC. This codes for CASSARGYEQYV.

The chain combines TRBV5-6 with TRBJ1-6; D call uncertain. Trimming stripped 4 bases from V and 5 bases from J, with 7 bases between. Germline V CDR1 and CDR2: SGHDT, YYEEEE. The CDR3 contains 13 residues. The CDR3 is CASSPLNNSPLHF. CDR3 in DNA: TGTGCCAGCAGCCCTCTTAATAATTCACCCCTCCACTTT.

Here the CDR3 reads CASSITGQGWDEQFF. DNA for the CDR3: TGTGCCAGTAGTATTACGGGACAGGGTTGGGATGAGCAGTTCTTC. The J gene is TRBJ2-1, the V gene TRBV19, with 9 bases matching TRBD1. This CDR3 has 15 residues. Germline-derived CDR1 and CDR2 are LNHDA and SQIVND (reference sequence). V shed 3 bases and J 8 bases; nucleotides not matched to a gene: 8.

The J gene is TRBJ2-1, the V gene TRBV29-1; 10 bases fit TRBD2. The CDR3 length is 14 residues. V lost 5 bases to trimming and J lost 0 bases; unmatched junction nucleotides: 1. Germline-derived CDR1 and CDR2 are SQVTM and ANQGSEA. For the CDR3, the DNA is TGCAGCGTTAGCGGGGGGGTCTCCTACAATGAGCAGTTCTTC. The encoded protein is CSVSGGVSYNEQFF.

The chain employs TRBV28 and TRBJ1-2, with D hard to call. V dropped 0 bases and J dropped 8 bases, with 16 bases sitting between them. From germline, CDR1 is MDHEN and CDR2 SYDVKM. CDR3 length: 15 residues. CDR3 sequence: CASSLWVPLVGGYTF. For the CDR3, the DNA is TGTGCCAGCAGTTTATGGGTTCCCCTAGTCGGCGGCTACACCTTC.

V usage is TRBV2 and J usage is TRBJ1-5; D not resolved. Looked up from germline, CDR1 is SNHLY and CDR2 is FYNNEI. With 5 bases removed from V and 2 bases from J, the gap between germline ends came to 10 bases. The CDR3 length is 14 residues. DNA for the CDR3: TGTGCCAGCAGTAGGCAGGCCGGCAATCAGCCCCAGCATTTT. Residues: CASSRQAGNQPQHF.

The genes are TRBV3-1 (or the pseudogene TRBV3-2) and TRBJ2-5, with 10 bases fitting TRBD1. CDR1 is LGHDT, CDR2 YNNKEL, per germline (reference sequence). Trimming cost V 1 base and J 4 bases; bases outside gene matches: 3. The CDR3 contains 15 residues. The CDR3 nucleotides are TGTGCCAGCAGCCAAGGGGACAGGGGAGGAGAGACCCAGTACTTC. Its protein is CASSQGDRGGETQYF.

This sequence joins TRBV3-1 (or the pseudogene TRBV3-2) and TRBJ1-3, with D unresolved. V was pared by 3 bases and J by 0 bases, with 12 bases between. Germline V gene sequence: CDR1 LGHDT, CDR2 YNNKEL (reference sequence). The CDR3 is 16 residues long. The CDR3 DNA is TGTGCCAGCAGCCATATCACCGCCAGCTCTGGAAACACCATATATTTT. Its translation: CASSHITASSGNTIYF.

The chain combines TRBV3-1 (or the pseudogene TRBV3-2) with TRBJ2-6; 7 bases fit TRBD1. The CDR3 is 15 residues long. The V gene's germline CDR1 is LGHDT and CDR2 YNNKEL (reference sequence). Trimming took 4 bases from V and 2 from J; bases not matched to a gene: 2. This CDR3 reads CASSLDRAGANVLTF. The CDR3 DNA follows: TGTGCCAGCAGCCTCGACAGGGCTGGGGCCAACGTCCTGACTTTC.

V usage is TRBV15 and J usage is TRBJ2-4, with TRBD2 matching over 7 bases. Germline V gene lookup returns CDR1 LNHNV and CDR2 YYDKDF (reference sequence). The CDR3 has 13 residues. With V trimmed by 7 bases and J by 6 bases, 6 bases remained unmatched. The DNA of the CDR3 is TGTGCCACCAACCAATGGGGGGGAAACATTCAGTACTTC. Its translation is CATNQWGGNIQYF. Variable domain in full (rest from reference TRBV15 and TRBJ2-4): DAMVIQNPRYQVTQFGKPVTLSCSQTLNHNVMYWYQQKSSQAPKLLFHYYDKDFNNEADTPDNFQSRRPNTSFCFLDIRSPGLGDTAMYLCATNQWGGNIQYFGAGTRLSVL.